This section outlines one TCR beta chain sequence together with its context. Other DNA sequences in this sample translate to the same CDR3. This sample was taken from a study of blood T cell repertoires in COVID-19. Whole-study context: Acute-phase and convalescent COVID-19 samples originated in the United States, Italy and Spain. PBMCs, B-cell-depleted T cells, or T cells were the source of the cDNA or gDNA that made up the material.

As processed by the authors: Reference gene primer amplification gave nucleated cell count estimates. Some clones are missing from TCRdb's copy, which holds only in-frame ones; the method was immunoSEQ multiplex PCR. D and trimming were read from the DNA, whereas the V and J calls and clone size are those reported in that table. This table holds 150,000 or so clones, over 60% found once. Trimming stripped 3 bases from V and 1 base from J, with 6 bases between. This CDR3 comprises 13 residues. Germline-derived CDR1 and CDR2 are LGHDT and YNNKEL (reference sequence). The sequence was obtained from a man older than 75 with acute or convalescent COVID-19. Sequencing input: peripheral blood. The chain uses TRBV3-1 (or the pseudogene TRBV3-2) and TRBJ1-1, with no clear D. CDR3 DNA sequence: TGTGCCAGCAGCCAGGGGAGGAACACTGAAGCTTTCTTT. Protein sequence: CASSQGRNTEAFF.